Below are 5 T cell receptor beta chains sequenced from a single sample in a study of early T cells in non-severe SARS-CoV-2 infection. TCRdb reanalysed the 5' RACE reads using MiXCR and keeps one entry per CDR3 protein. Here the sample spans 60,000 to 75,000 distinct CDR3 sequences, 12% being singletons. Sequences were obtained from whole blood. Receptor source: an adult who was a healthcare worker with PCR-confirmed SARS-CoV-2 infection or an uninfected control (not recorded which).

Points on this clonotype: This may arise from a read error, as a much more abundant clone is one base away. The gene calls are TRBV27 and TRBJ2-7; 8 bases fit TRBD1. There are 14 residues in the CDR3. The germline CDR1 and CDR2 sequences are MNHEY and SMNVEV (reference sequence). V trimming: 4 bases; J trimming: 8 bases; junction bases outside the gene matches: 10. This chain's CDR3 is CASSSPTGAGKQYF. CDR3 in DNA: TGTGCCAGCAGTTCACCGACAGGGGCGGGGAAGCAGTACTTC.

The V and J genes are TRBV6-5 and TRBJ1-3; D is unresolved. Germline CDR1 MNHEY, CDR2 SVGAGI. The CDR3 is made up of 12 amino acids. V was cut by 5 bases and J by 1 base, with 3 bases left in between. CDR3 nucleotide sequence: TGTGCCAGCAGTATGTCTGGAAACACCATATATTTT. Protein sequence: CASSMSGNTIYF.

This clonotype has just a few counts. This chain's CDR3 is CASSLGFRSTDTQYF. The DNA for the CDR3 is TGTGCCAGCAGCTTAGGTTTTAGGAGCACAGATACGCAGTATTTT. The chain links TRBV7-2 to TRBJ2-3, with D unresolved. The CDR3 contains 15 residues. The germline V gene encodes CDR1 SGHTA and CDR2 FQGNSA. Trimming took 1 base from V and 0 from J, leaving 8 bases between them.

This clonotype was observed at least ten times. This chain joins TRBV7-9 and TRBJ2-2; D ambiguous. Germline CDR1 and CDR2: SEHNR and FQNEAQ (reference sequence). The CDR3 is 13 amino acids. The V gene lost 3 bases and the J gene lost 5 bases, with 7 bases spanning the gap. DNA of the CDR3: TGTGCCAGCAGCTTGTCCGGTACCGGGGAGCTGTTTTTT. The encoded protein is CASSLSGTGELFF. Supplemented by reference TRBV7-9 and TRBJ2-2, the full variable domain reads DTGVSQNPRHKITKRGQNVTFRCDPISEHNRLYWYRQTLGQGPEFLTYFQNEAQLEKSRLLSDRFSAERPKGSFSTLEIQRTEQGDSAMYLCASSLSGTGELFFGEGSRLTVL.

In this sample, this clonotype turned up many times. The J gene is TRBJ1-2, the V gene TRBV7-9, with TRBD1 matching 8 bases. The CDR3 runs 18 residues. Trimming removed 1 base from V and 2 bases from J; junction bases left unmatched: 12. Germline V gene data show CDR1 as SEHNR and CDR2 as FQNEAQ (reference sequence). CDR3: CASSLVPPQGAKNYGYTF. In DNA form, the CDR3 reads TGTGCCAGCAGCTTAGTACCCCCCCAGGGGGCGAAGAACTATGGCTACACCTTC.